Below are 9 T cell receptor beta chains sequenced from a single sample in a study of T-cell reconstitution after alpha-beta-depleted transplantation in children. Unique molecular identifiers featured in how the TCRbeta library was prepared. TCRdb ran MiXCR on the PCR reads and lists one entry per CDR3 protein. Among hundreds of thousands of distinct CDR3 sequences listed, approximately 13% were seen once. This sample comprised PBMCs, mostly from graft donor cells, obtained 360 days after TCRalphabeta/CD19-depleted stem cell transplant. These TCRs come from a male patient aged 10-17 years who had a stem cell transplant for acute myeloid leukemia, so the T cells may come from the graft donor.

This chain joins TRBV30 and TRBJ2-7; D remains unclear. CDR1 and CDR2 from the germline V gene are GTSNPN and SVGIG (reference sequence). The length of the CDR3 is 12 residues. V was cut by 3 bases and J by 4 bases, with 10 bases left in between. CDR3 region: CAWRGRSYEQYF. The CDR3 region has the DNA TGTGCCTGGAGGGGCCGTTCTTACGAGCAGTACTTC.

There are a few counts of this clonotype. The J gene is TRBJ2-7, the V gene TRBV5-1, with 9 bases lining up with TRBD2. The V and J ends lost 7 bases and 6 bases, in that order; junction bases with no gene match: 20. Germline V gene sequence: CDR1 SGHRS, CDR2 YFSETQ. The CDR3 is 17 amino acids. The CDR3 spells CASQRGGRDTKHSEQYF. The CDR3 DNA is TGCGCCAGCCAGCGGGGCGGGAGGGATACCAAGCACTCCGAGCAGTACTTC.

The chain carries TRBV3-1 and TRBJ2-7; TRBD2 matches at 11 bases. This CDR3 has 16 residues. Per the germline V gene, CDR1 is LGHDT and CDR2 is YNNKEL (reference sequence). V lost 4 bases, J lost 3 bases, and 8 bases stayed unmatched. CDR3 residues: CASSLSGRAGSYEQYF. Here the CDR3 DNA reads TGTGCCAGCAGCCTTAGCGGGAGGGCCGGTAGCTACGAGCAGTACTTC.

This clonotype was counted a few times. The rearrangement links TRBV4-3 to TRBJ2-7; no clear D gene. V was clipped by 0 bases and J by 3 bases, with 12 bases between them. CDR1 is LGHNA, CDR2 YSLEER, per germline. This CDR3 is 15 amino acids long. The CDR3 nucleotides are TGCGCCAGCAGCCAAGATTTTGGCAGGTACTACGAGCAGTACTTC. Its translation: CASSQDFGRYYEQYF.

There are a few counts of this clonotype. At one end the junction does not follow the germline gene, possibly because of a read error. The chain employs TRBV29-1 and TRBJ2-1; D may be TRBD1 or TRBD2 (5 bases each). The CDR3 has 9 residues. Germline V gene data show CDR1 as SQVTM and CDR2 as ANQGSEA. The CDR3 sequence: CSSRDPPIF. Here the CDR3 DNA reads TGCAGCTCCCGGGACCCCCCAATCTTC.

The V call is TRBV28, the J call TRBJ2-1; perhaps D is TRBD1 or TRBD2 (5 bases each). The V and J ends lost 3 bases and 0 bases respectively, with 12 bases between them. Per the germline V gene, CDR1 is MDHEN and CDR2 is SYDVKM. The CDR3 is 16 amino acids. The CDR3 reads CASSFLSGSSYNEQFF. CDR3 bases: TGTGCCAGCAGTTTTCTGTCAGGGAGCTCCTACAATGAGCAGTTCTTC.

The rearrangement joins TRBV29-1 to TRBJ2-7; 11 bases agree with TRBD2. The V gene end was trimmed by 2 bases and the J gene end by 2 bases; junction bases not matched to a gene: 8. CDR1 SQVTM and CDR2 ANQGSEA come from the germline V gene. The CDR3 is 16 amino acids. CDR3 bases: TGCAGCGTTGAATCGGCTAGCGGGAGGACAACCTACGAGCAGTACTTC. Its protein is CSVESASGRTTYEQYF.

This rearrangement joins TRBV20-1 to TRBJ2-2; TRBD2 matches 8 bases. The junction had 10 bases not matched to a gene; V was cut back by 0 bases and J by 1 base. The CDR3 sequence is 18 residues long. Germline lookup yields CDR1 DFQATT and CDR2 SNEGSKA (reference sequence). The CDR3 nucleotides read TGCAGTGCTAGAGATCTCTCAACTAGCGGTCTGAACACCGGGGAGCTGTTTTTT. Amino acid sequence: CSARDLSTSGLNTGELFF.

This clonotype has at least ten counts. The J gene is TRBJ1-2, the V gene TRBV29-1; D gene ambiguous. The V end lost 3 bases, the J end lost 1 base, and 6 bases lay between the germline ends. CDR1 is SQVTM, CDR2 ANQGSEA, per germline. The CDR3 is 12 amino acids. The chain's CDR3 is CSVERVNYGYTF. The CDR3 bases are TGCAGCGTTGAGAGGGTTAACTATGGCTACACCTTC.